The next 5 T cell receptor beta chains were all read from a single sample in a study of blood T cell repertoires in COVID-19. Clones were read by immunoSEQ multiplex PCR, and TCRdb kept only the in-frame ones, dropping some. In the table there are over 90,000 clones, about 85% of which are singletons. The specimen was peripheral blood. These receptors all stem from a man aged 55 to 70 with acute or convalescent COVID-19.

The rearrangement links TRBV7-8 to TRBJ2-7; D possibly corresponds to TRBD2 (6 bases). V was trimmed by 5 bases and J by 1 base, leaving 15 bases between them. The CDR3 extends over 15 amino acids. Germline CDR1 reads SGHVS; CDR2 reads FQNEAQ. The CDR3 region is CASSPRSSGSYEQYF. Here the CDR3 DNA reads TGTGCCAGCAGCCCCCGCAGTAGCGGATCCTACGAGCAGTACTTC.

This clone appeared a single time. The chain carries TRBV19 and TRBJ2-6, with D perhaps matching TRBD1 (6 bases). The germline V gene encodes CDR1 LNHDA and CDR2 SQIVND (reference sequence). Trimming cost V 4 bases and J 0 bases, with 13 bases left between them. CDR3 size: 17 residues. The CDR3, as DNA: TGTGCCAGTAGTACCCGGACAGCAGGCTCTGGGGCCAACGTCCTGACTTTC. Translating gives CASSTRTAGSGANVLTF.

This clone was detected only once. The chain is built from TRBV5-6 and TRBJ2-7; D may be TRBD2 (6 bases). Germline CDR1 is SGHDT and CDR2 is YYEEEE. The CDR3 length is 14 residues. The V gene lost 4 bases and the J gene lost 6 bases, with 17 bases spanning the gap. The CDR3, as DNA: TGTGCCAGCAGCCCGGAGGGGACCGCCTCCGAGCAGTACTTC. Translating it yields CASSPEGTASEQYF.

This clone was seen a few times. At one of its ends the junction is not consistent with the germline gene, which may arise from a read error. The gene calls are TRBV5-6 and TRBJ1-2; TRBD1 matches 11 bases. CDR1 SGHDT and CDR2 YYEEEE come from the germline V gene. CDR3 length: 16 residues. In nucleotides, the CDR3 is TGTGCCAGCAACTTGAGGGGACAGGGGGAGACTGGCGGCTACACCTTC. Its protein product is CASNLRGQGETGGYTF. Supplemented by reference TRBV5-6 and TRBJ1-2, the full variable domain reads DAGVTQSPTHLIKTRGQQVTLRCSPKSGHDTVSWYQQALGQGPQFIFQYYEEEERQRGNFPDRFSGHQFPNYSSELNVNALLLGDSALYLCASNLRGQGETGGYTFGSGTRLTVV.

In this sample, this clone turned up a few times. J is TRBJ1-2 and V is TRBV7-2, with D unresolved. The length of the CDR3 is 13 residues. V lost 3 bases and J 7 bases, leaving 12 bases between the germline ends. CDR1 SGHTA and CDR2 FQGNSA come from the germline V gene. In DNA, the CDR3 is TGTGCCAGCAGCTTTGAGAGGTTGGCTGGCTACACCTTC. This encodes CASSFERLAGYTF.